This T cell receptor (beta chain) emerged from a study of blood T cell repertoires in COVID-19. TCRdb's table, derived via immunoSEQ multiplex PCR, lists solely in-frame clones and lacks some. Counted here are around 370,000 clones, 85% to 90% occurring once; the ten biggest clones make up 0.9% to 1.5%. CDR3 length: 14 amino acids. Germline CDR1 reads SGHTA; CDR2 reads FQGNSA. Deletions cut 5 bases from V and 2 bases from J, with 12 bases between. Sequenced sample: PBMCs or T cells enriched from blood (not recorded which). The V and J genes are TRBV7-2 and TRBJ1-2; D is uncertain. The clonotype originates from a woman in her late teens or twenties who had recovered from COVID-19. The chain's CDR3 is CASSPREKNYGYTF. As DNA, the CDR3 is TGTGCCAGCAGCCCGAGGGAGAAAAACTATGGCTACACCTTC.